This T cell receptor beta chain was identified in a study of blood T cell repertoires in COVID-19. Looking at the study overall: COVID-19 samples, acute and convalescent, were from the United States, Italy and Spain. T cells, B-cell-depleted T cells, or PBMCs provided the cDNA or gDNA that served as material.

Authors' processing steps: Estimates of nucleated cell counts were drawn from the amplification of reference gene primers. Sequencing was performed with immunoSEQ multiplex PCR; in TCRdb, only in-frame clones are kept and a portion is missing. That table supplies the V and J calls and clone size; D and trimming were determined from the DNA. Of about 670,000 clones in the sample, 80% to 90% were seen once. The CDR3 is 15 amino acids. Germline assignment: CDR1 LNHDA and CDR2 SQIVND (reference sequence). Trimming left V 2 bases short and J 5 bases short, with 15 bases between. This clone showed up just once.

The TCR originated in a woman under 30 with acute or convalescent COVID-19. The sequenced material came from peripheral blood. The rearrangement joins TRBV19 to TRBJ1-2, with unresolved D. The CDR3 reads CASSIQGIGVYGYTF. As DNA, the CDR3 is TGTGCCAGTAGTATACAAGGGATCGGGGTGTATGGCTACACCTTC.